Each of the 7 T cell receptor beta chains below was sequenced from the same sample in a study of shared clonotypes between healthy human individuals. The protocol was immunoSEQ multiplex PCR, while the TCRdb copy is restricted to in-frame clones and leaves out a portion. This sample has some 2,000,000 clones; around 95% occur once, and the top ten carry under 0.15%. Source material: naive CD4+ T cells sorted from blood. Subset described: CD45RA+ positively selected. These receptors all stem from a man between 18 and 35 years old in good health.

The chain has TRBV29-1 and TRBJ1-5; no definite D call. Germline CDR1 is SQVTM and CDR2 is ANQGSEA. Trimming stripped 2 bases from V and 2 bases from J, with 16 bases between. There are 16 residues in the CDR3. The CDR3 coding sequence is TGCAGCGTTGAATCCGTCGGAGTGGGGTGCAATCAGCCCCAGCATTTT. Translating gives CSVESVGVGCNQPQHF.

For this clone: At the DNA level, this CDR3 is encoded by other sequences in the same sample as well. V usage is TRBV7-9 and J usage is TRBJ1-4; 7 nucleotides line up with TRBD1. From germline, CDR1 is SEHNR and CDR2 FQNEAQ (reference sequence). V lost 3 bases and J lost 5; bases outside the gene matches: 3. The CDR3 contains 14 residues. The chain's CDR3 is CASSFDRANEKLFF. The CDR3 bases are TGTGCCAGCAGCTTCGACAGGGCAAATGAAAAACTGTTTTTT.

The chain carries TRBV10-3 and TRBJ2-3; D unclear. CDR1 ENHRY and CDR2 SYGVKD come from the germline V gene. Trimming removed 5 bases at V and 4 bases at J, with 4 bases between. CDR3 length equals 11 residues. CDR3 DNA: TGTGCCATCAGTTCGGCAGATACGCAGTATTTT. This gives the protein CAISSADTQYF.

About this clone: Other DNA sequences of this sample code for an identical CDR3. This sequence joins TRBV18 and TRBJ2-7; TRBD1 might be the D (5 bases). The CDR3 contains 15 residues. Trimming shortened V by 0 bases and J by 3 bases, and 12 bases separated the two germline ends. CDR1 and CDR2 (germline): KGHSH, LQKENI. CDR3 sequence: CASSPPIRASYEQYF. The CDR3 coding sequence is TGTGCCAGCTCACCACCGATCAGGGCCAGCTACGAGCAGTACTTC.

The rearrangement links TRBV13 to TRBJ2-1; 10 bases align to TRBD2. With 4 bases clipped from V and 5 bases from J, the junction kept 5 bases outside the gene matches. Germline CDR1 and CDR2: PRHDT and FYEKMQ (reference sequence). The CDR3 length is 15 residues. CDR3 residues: CASSSGTSAHNEQFF. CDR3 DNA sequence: TGTGCCAGCAGCTCCGGGACTAGCGCACACAATGAGCAGTTCTTC.

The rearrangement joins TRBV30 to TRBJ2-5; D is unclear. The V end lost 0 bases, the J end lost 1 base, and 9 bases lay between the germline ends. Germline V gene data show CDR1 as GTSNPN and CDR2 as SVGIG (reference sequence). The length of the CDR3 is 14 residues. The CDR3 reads CAWSVGRSQETQYF. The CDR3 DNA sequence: TGTGCCTGGAGTGTAGGGCGTTCCCAAGAGACCCAGTACTTC.

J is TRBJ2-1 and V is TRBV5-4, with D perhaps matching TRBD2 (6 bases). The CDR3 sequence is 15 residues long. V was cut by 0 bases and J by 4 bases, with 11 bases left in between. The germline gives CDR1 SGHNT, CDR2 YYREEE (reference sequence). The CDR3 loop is CASSLGEAGYNEQFF. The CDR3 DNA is TGTGCCAGCAGCTTGGGGGAGGCCGGGTACAATGAGCAGTTCTTC.